These 3 T cell receptor beta chains share one sample of origin, sequenced in a study of T-cell reconstitution after alpha-beta-depleted transplantation in children. TCRbeta library preparation incorporated unique molecular identifiers. Each CDR3 protein gets one entry after TCRdb re-called the PCR reads with MiXCR. The sample has under 150,000 distinct CDR3 sequences, 9.5% to 10% seen once. Source: PBMCs, mostly from graft donor cells, taken 180 days after TCRalphabeta/CD19-depleted stem cell transplant. The receptors were gathered from a girl under three years old who had a stem cell transplant for combined immunodeficiency, so the T cells may come from the graft donor.

This clonotype came up a few times. The rearrangement joins TRBV5-5 to TRBJ2-7; possibly TRBD1 or TRBD2 for D (5 bases each). The V and J ends lost 5 bases and 0 bases respectively, with 15 bases between them. Germline lookup yields CDR1 SGHKS and CDR2 YYEKEE (reference sequence). The CDR3 extends over 15 amino acids. The CDR3 DNA sequence: TGTGCCAGCAGAGCGGACATGTTGGGCTCCTACGAGCAGTACTTC. This gives the protein CASRADMLGSYEQYF.

This clonotype was observed a few times. The chain joins TRBV10-3 to TRBJ2-3; 9 nucleotides match TRBD2. The CDR3 length is 17 residues. V shed 10 bases, J shed 1 base, and the junction held 15 bases outside the gene matches. Germline V gives CDR1 ENHRY, CDR2 SYGVKD. DNA for the CDR3: TGTGCCAGTCAGAGTCCGTCACTAGCGGGTCGCACAGATACGCAGTATTTT. As protein: CASQSPSLAGRTDTQYF.

This clonotype was detected many times. The genes are TRBV5-1 and TRBJ2-3, with D possibly TRBD1 on 6 matching bases. CDR3 length equals 15 residues. The V and J ends lost 0 bases and 2 bases respectively, with 10 bases between them. CDR1 and CDR2 from the germline V gene are SGHRS and YFSETQ. This CDR3 reads CASSLGDTLTDTQYF. The CDR3 DNA sequence: TGCGCCAGCAGCTTGGGGGACACCCTCACAGATACGCAGTATTTT.